A selection of T cell receptor beta chains follows, all from one sample in a study of early T cells in non-severe SARS-CoV-2 infection. TCRdb re-analysed the 5' RACE reads in MiXCR, keeping a single row per CDR3 protein. The sample carries about 44,000 distinct CDR3 sequences, about 23% recorded once. The starting material was whole blood, obtained at baseline. All receptors derive from an adult who was a healthcare worker with PCR-confirmed SARS-CoV-2 infection or an uninfected control (not recorded which). CDR3s include the opening cysteine and the closing phenylalanine or tryptophan. Fields, in order: J gene, V gene, D gene, clone size, CDR3 protein, CDR3 DNA. The D gene is left open where the match is weak. Rows give clone size only sometimes, using once, few, many, or a class for an expanded clone.

j_gene: TRBJ1-1
v_gene: TRBV7-2
d_gene: -
abundance: few
CDR3aa: CASSLDVAMNTEAFF
CDR3nt: TGTGCCAGCAGCTTAGACGTGGCTATGAACACTGAAGCTTTCTTT

j_gene: TRBJ2-3
v_gene: TRBV7-2
d_gene: TRBD1
abundance: few
CDR3aa: CASSLLDREDTQYF
CDR3nt: TGTGCCAGCAGCTTACTGGACAGGGAAGATACGCAGTATTTT

j_gene: TRBJ2-3
v_gene: TRBV7-3
d_gene: -
abundance: few
CDR3aa: CASSLPTRDPGKSTQYF
CDR3nt: TGTGCCAGCAGCTTGCCGACAAGAGACCCTGGGAAGAGTACGCAGTATTTT

j_gene: TRBJ2-7
v_gene: TRBV20-1
d_gene: TRBD2
abundance: -
CDR3aa: CSAPGLAGYYEQYF
CDR3nt: TGCAGTGCTCCTGGACTAGCGGGGTACTACGAGCAGTACTTC

j_gene: TRBJ2-2
v_gene: TRBV5-1
d_gene: -
abundance: -
CDR3aa: CASSLRAGAPNTGELFF
CDR3nt: TGCGCCAGCAGCTTGAGGGCGGGGGCACCGAACACCGGGGAGCTGTTTTTT

j_gene: TRBJ2-5
v_gene: TRBV7-3
d_gene: -
abundance: -
CDR3aa: CASSLMANQETQYF
CDR3nt: TGTGCCAGCAGCTTAATGGCCAACCAAGAGACCCAGTACTTC

j_gene: TRBJ2-4
v_gene: TRBV2
d_gene: TRBD1
abundance: -
CDR3aa: CASSLTGDIQYF
CDR3nt: TGTGCCAGCAGCCTAACAGGGGACATTCAGTACTTC

j_gene: TRBJ2-2
v_gene: TRBV4-1
d_gene: TRBD1
abundance: -
CDR3aa: CASSQGDSHTGELFF
CDR3nt: TGCGCCAGCAGCCAAGGGGACAGTCACACCGGGGAGCTGTTTTTT

j_gene: TRBJ2-2
v_gene: TRBV18
d_gene: TRBD1
abundance: -
CDR3aa: CASSPSRATGTTGELFF
CDR3nt: TGTGCCAGCTCACCGAGCAGAGCGACAGGGACCACCGGGGAGCTGTTTTTT

j_gene: TRBJ2-3
v_gene: TRBV4-2
d_gene: TRBD2
abundance: -
CDR3aa: CASSQDGSGGSPDTQYF
CDR3nt: TGTGCCAGCAGCCAAGATGGGTCGGGGGGATCGCCAGATACGCAGTATTTT

j_gene: TRBJ1-2
v_gene: TRBV18
d_gene: TRBD1
abundance: -
CDR3aa: CASSPQSGGGYGYTF
CDR3nt: TGTGCCAGCTCACCACAATCAGGGGGCGGCTATGGCTACACCTTC

j_gene: TRBJ1-1
v_gene: TRBV7-6
d_gene: -
abundance: many
CDR3aa: CASSLAGDTEAFF
CDR3nt: TGTGCCAGCAGCTTGGCAGGGGACACTGAAGCTTTCTTT

j_gene: TRBJ1-5
v_gene: TRBV7-9
d_gene: -
abundance: -
CDR3aa: CASSASDQPQHF
CDR3nt: TGTGCCAGCAGCGCCAGCGATCAGCCCCAGCATTTT

j_gene: TRBJ2-1
v_gene: TRBV7-8
d_gene: -
abundance: few
CDR3aa: CASSLSENPIFNEQFF
CDR3nt: TGTGCCAGCAGCTTAAGCGAAAACCCGATTTTCAATGAGCAGTTCTTC

j_gene: TRBJ1-1
v_gene: TRBV7-6
d_gene: -
abundance: -
CDR3aa: CASSPHTEAFF
CDR3nt: TGTGCCAGCAGCCCCCACACTGAAGCTTTCTTT

j_gene: TRBJ2-1
v_gene: TRBV11-3
d_gene: TRBD1
abundance: few
CDR3aa: CASSAGTGGYNEQFF
CDR3nt: TGTGCCAGCAGCGCGGGGACAGGGGGCTACAATGAGCAGTTCTTC

j_gene: TRBJ1-6
v_gene: TRBV27
d_gene: -
abundance: -
CDR3aa: CASSFGGTGNSPLHF
CDR3nt: TGTGCCAGCAGTTTCGGTGGGACGGGGAATTCACCCCTCCACTTT

j_gene: TRBJ2-3
v_gene: TRBV18
d_gene: -
abundance: -
CDR3aa: CASSQNPGDTDTQYF
CDR3nt: TGTGCCAGCTCCCAAAATCCAGGGGACACAGATACGCAGTATTTT

j_gene: TRBJ2-7
v_gene: TRBV6-5
d_gene: TRBD1
abundance: -
CDR3aa: CASSRPGQGPYEQYF
CDR3nt: TGTGCCAGCAGTCGCCCGGGACAGGGACCCTACGAGCAGTACTTC

j_gene: TRBJ1-3
v_gene: TRBV7-8
d_gene: -
abundance: many
CDR3aa: CASSVTGVGNTIYF
CDR3nt: TGTGCCAGCAGCGTGACAGGAGTTGGAAACACCATATATTTT

j_gene: TRBJ2-1
v_gene: TRBV19
d_gene: TRBD1
abundance: few
CDR3aa: CASNHRGQDYEQFF
CDR3nt: TGTGCCAGTAACCACAGGGGGCAGGACTATGAGCAGTTCTTC

j_gene: TRBJ1-2
v_gene: TRBV11-2
d_gene: -
abundance: -
CDR3aa: CASSRTEERAYGYTF
CDR3nt: TGTGCCAGCAGCCGGACGGAGGAACGTGCCTATGGCTACACCTTC

j_gene: TRBJ1-4
v_gene: TRBV12-3/TRBV12-4
d_gene: -
abundance: -
CDR3aa: CASSFMNEKLFF
CDR3nt: TGTGCCAGCAGTTTTATGAATGAAAAACTGTTTTTT

j_gene: TRBJ1-4
v_gene: TRBV2
d_gene: -
abundance: -
CDR3aa: CASRRTETNEKLFF
CDR3nt: TGTGCCAGCAGAAGGACGGAGACTAATGAAAAACTGTTTTTT

j_gene: TRBJ2-6
v_gene: TRBV7-6
d_gene: TRBD1
abundance: -
CDR3aa: CASSLGQGSGANVLTF
CDR3nt: TGTGCCAGCAGCCTGGGACAGGGTTCTGGGGCCAACGTCCTGACTTTC

j_gene: TRBJ1-2
v_gene: TRBV10-2
d_gene: -
abundance: -
CDR3aa: CASSGSNYGYTF
CDR3nt: TGCGCCAGCAGTGGGAGTAACTATGGCTACACCTTC

j_gene: TRBJ1-1
v_gene: TRBV18
d_gene: -
abundance: -
CDR3aa: CASSPEKDSEAFF
CDR3nt: TGTGCCAGCTCACCAGAGAAGGACAGTGAAGCTTTCTTT

j_gene: TRBJ2-1
v_gene: TRBV4-3
d_gene: -
abundance: -
CDR3aa: CASTGPNYNEQFF
CDR3nt: TGCGCCAGCACGGGACCGAACTACAATGAGCAGTTCTTC

j_gene: TRBJ2-4
v_gene: TRBV5-4
d_gene: TRBD1
abundance: -
CDR3aa: CASSQRQGPIYIQYF
CDR3nt: TGTGCCAGCAGCCAGAGACAGGGACCGATATACATTCAGTACTTC

j_gene: TRBJ1-1
v_gene: TRBV2
d_gene: -
abundance: few
CDR3aa: CASSVKGGTEAFF
CDR3nt: TGTGCCAGCAGTGTGAAGGGAGGAACTGAAGCTTTCTTT

j_gene: TRBJ1-2
v_gene: TRBV11-2
d_gene: -
abundance: -
CDR3aa: CASSLDQRFYGYTF
CDR3nt: TGTGCCAGCAGCTTAGATCAGAGGTTCTATGGCTACACCTTC

j_gene: TRBJ2-2
v_gene: TRBV11-3
d_gene: -
abundance: few
CDR3aa: CASSRSANTGELFF
CDR3nt: TGTGCCAGCAGTCGGAGCGCGAACACCGGGGAGCTGTTTTTT

j_gene: TRBJ2-2
v_gene: TRBV3-1
d_gene: TRBD2
abundance: -
CDR3aa: CASSQYTGTSDTGELFF
CDR3nt: TGTGCCAGCAGCCAATACACCGGGACTAGCGACACCGGGGAGCTGTTTTTT

j_gene: TRBJ2-5
v_gene: TRBV19
d_gene: -
abundance: few
CDR3aa: CASSLSGTLQETQYF
CDR3nt: TGTGCCAGTAGCTTATCCGGGACCCTCCAAGAGACCCAGTACTTC

j_gene: TRBJ1-2
v_gene: TRBV9
d_gene: -
abundance: -
CDR3aa: CASSASPGAEGGYTF
CDR3nt: TGTGCCAGCAGCGCTTCCCCGGGGGCAGAAGGCGGCTACACCTTC

j_gene: TRBJ2-5
v_gene: TRBV18
d_gene: TRBD2
abundance: -
CDR3aa: CASSRSGGIQETQYF
CDR3nt: TGTGCCAGCTCCCGAAGCGGGGGTATCCAAGAGACCCAGTACTTC

j_gene: TRBJ1-5
v_gene: TRBV19
d_gene: -
abundance: -
CDR3aa: CASRRVGGQYQPQHF
CDR3nt: TGTGCCAGTAGGAGGGTCGGGGGACAATATCAGCCCCAGCATTTT

j_gene: TRBJ1-5
v_gene: TRBV12-3/TRBV12-4
d_gene: TRBD1
abundance: -
CDR3aa: CASSPPGQGYQPQHF
CDR3nt: TGTGCCAGCAGTCCCCCGGGACAGGGTTATCAGCCCCAGCATTTT

j_gene: TRBJ2-7
v_gene: TRBV3-1
d_gene: -
abundance: few
CDR3aa: CASSLGGVYEQYF
CDR3nt: TGTGCCAGCAGTCTAGGAGGGGTCTACGAGCAGTACTTC

j_gene: TRBJ1-1
v_gene: TRBV11-2
d_gene: -
abundance: few
CDR3aa: CASSLETGTEAFF
CDR3nt: TGTGCCAGCAGCTTAGAGACAGGAACTGAAGCTTTCTTT

j_gene: TRBJ2-1
v_gene: TRBV5-1
d_gene: -
abundance: many
CDR3aa: CASSLDPTKSSYNEQFF
CDR3nt: TGCGCCAGCAGCTTGGACCCGACAAAGAGCTCCTACAATGAGCAGTTCTTC

j_gene: TRBJ2-5
v_gene: TRBV6-5
d_gene: -
abundance: few
CDR3aa: CASSYRAGETQYF
CDR3nt: TGTGCCAGCAGTTACAGGGCGGGAGAGACCCAGTACTTC

j_gene: TRBJ2-4
v_gene: TRBV7-2
d_gene: -
abundance: -
CDR3aa: CASSLSTLAKNIQYF
CDR3nt: TGTGCCAGCAGCTTATCGACCTTAGCCAAAAACATTCAGTACTTC

j_gene: TRBJ2-5
v_gene: TRBV13
d_gene: TRBD2
abundance: -
CDR3aa: CASSLGGLAETQYF
CDR3nt: TGTGCCAGCAGCTTAGGGGGACTAGCAGAGACCCAGTACTTC

j_gene: TRBJ2-1
v_gene: TRBV18
d_gene: -
abundance: few
CDR3aa: CASSEGRSYNEQFF
CDR3nt: TGTGCCAGCTCAGAGGGCCGCTCCTACAATGAGCAGTTCTTC

j_gene: TRBJ1-6
v_gene: TRBV28
d_gene: -
abundance: -
CDR3aa: CASVRGGTSPLHF
CDR3nt: TGTGCCAGCGTTCGTGGCGGAACTTCACCCCTCCACTTT

j_gene: TRBJ1-3
v_gene: TRBV7-2
d_gene: -
abundance: -
CDR3aa: CASSLATVGNTIYF
CDR3nt: TGTGCCAGCAGCTTAGCGACCGTAGGAAACACCATATATTTT

j_gene: TRBJ2-2
v_gene: TRBV7-9
d_gene: -
abundance: few
CDR3aa: CASSLAGSTGELFF
CDR3nt: TGTGCCAGCAGCTTAGCCGGGAGTACCGGGGAGCTGTTTTTT

j_gene: TRBJ2-1
v_gene: TRBV2
d_gene: -
abundance: -
CDR3aa: CASSAASEQFF
CDR3nt: TGTGCCAGCAGTGCGGCCAGTGAGCAGTTCTTC

j_gene: TRBJ2-5
v_gene: TRBV27
d_gene: TRBD1
abundance: -
CDR3aa: CASSFQGTGGKGQETQYF
CDR3nt: TGTGCCAGCAGTTTCCAGGGGACAGGGGGAAAGGGGCAAGAGACCCAGTACTTC

j_gene: TRBJ2-5
v_gene: TRBV19
d_gene: -
abundance: -
CDR3aa: CASSAEETQYF
CDR3nt: TGTGCCAGTAGTGCGGAGGAGACCCAGTACTTC

j_gene: TRBJ2-3
v_gene: TRBV20-1
d_gene: -
abundance: few
CDR3aa: CSARDQGMGLSTDTQYF
CDR3nt: TGCAGTGCTAGAGATCAAGGAATGGGATTAAGCACAGATACGCAGTATTTT

j_gene: TRBJ1-1
v_gene: TRBV6-5
d_gene: TRBD1
abundance: -
CDR3aa: CASSFRGRGTEAFF
CDR3nt: TGTGCCAGCAGTTTCAGGGGGCGTGGGACTGAAGCTTTCTTT

j_gene: TRBJ1-1
v_gene: TRBV7-8
d_gene: -
abundance: many
CDR3aa: CASSFTGLNTEAFF
CDR3nt: TGTGCCAGCAGCTTTACAGGGCTGAACACTGAAGCTTTCTTT

j_gene: TRBJ2-5
v_gene: TRBV7-6
d_gene: TRBD2
abundance: many
CDR3aa: CASSLSGGAPETQYF
CDR3nt: TGTGCCAGCAGCTTATCGGGGGGGGCCCCAGAGACCCAGTACTTC

j_gene: TRBJ1-5
v_gene: TRBV27
d_gene: -
abundance: -
CDR3aa: CASSFGFNQPQHF
CDR3nt: TGTGCCAGCAGTTTCGGATTCAATCAGCCCCAGCATTTT

j_gene: TRBJ2-7
v_gene: TRBV20-1
d_gene: -
abundance: -
CDR3aa: CSARRHGMTDSYEQYF
CDR3nt: TGCAGTGCTAGACGCCACGGTATGACGGACTCCTACGAGCAGTACTTC

j_gene: TRBJ2-2
v_gene: TRBV7-2
d_gene: -
abundance: -
CDR3aa: CASSLGTNTGELFF
CDR3nt: TGTGCCAGCAGCTTGGGGACGAACACCGGGGAGCTGTTTTTT